Shown below are 2 T cell receptor beta chains from a single sample sequenced in a study of OX40 agonist ivuxolimab in advanced cancers. The protocol was immunoSEQ multiplex PCR, while the TCRdb copy is restricted to in-frame clones and leaves out a portion. The profile shows about 70,000 clones, approximately 78% of them singletons. The specimen comprised CD4+ or CD8+ T cells sorted from blood, sampled in a trial of the OX40 agonist ivuxolimab. Every receptor here comes from an adult with an advanced solid tumor such as melanoma, head and neck, liver or kidney cancer.

The chain employs TRBV7-9 and TRBJ2-1; D is uncertain. V was shortened by 7 bases and J by 12 bases, with 19 bases between the two germline ends. The V gene's germline CDR1 is SEHNR and CDR2 FQNEAQ (reference sequence). CDR3 length: 13 residues. The CDR3 sequence is CASTLEGSTGQFF. The CDR3 coding sequence is TGTGCCAGCACCCTAGAAGGGTCCACGGGGCAGTTCTTC.

This clone was recorded once. The chain links TRBV28 to TRBJ2-7; D call uncertain. Between the trimmed V and J ends, which lost 2 bases and 2 bases, there was a span of 4 bases. CDR3 length: 12 residues. The germline V gene encodes CDR1 MDHEN and CDR2 SYDVKM. Here the CDR3 reads CASSLVTYEQYF. CDR3 DNA: TGTGCCAGCAGTTTAGTGACCTACGAGCAGTACTTC.